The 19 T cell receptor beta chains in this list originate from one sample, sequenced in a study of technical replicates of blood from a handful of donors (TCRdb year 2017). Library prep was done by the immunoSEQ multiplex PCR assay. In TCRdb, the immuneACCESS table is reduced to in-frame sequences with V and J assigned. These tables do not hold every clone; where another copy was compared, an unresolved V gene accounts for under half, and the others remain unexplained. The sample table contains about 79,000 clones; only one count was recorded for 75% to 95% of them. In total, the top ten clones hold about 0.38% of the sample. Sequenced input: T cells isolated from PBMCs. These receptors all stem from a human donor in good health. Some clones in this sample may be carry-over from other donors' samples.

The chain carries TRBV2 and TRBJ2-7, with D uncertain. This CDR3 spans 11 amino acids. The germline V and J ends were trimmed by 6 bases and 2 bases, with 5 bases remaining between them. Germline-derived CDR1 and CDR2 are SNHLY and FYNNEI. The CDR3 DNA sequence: TGTGCCAGCAGCCTTACCTACGAGCAGTACTTC. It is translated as CASSLTYEQYF.

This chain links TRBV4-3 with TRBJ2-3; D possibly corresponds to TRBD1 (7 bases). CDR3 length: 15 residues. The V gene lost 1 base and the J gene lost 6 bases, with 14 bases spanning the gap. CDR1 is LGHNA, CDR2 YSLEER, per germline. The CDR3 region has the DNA TGCGCCAGCAGCCAAGCCCTACAGGGGAGGGATACGCAGTATTTT. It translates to CASSQALQGRDTQYF.

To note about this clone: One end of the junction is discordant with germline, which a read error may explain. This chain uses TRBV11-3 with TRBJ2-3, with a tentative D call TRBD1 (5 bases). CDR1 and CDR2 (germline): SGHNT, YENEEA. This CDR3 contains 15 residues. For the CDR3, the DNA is TGTGCCAGCAGATTAGGCGACAGTCACACAGATACGCAGTATTTT. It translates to CASRLGDSHTDTQYF.

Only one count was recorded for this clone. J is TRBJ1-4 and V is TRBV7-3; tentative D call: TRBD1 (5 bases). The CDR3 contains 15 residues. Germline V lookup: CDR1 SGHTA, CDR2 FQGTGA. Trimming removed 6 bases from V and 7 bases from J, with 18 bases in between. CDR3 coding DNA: TGTGCCAGCAGTCCGAATGGGGGGGTGCGTGAAAAACTGTTTTTT. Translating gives CASSPNGGVREKLFF. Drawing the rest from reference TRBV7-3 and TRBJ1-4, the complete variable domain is GAGVSQTPSNKVTEKGKYVELRCDPISGHTALYWYRQSLGQGPEFLIYFQGTGAADDSGLPNDRFFAVRPEGSVSTLKIQRTERGDSAVYLCASSPNGGVREKLFFGSGTQLSVL.

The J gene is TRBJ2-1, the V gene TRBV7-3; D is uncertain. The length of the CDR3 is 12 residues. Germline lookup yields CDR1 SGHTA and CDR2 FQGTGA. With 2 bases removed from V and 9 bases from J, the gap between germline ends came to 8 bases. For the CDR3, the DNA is TGTGCCAGCAGCTTAGGTCCGAGTGAGCAGTTCTTC. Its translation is CASSLGPSEQFF.

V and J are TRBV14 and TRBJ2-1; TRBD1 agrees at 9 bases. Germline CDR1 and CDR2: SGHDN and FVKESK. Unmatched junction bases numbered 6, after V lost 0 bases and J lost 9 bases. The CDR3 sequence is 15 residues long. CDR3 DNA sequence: TGTGCCAGCAGCCAAGAAGGGTGGGGACAGGGTGAGCAGTTCTTC. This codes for CASSQEGWGQGEQFF.

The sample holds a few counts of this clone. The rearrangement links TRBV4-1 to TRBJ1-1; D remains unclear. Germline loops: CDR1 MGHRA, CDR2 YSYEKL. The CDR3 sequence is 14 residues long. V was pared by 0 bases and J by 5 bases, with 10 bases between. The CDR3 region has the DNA TGCGCCAGCAGCCAAGAAGACACCTTTACTGAAGCTTTCTTT. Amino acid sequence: CASSQEDTFTEAFF.

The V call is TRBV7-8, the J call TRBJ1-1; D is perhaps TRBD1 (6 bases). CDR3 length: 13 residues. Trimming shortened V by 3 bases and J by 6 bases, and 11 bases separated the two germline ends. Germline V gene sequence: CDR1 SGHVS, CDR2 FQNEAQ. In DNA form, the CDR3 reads TGTGCCAGCAGCTTGGACAGCAAGGCTGAAGCTTTCTTT. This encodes CASSLDSKAEAFF.

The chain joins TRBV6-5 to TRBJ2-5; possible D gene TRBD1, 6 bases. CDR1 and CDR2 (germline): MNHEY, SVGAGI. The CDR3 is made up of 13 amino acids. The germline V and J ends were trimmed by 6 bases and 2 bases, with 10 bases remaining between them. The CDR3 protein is CASRRGLQETQYF. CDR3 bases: TGTGCCAGCAGGAGGGGGTTACAAGAGACCCAGTACTTC.

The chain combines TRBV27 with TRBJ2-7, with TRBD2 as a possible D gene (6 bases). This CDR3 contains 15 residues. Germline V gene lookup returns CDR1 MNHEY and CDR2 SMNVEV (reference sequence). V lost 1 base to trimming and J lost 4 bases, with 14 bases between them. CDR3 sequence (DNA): TGTGCCAGCAGTTTATATCCAGGCCGGGGGTACGAGCAGTACTTC. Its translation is CASSLYPGRGYEQYF.

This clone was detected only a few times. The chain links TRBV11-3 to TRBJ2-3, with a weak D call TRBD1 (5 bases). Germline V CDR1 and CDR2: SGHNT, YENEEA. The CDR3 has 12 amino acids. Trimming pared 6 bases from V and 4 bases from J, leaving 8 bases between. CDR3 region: CASRRGADTQYF. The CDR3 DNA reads TGTGCCAGCAGAAGGGGCGCAGATACGCAGTATTTT.

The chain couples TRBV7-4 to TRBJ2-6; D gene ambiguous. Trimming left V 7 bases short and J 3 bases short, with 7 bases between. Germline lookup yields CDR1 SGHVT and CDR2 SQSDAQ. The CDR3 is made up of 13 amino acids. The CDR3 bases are TGTGCCAGCATTATCTGTGGGGCCAACGTCCTGACTTTC. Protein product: CASIICGANVLTF.

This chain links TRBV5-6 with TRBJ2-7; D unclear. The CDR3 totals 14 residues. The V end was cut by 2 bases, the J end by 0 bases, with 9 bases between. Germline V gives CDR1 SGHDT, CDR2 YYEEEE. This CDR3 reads CASSLRWSSYEQYF. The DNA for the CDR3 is TGTGCCAGCAGCTTACGATGGAGCTCCTACGAGCAGTACTTC. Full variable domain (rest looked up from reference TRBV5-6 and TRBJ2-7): DAGVTQSPTHLIKTRGQQVTLRCSPKSGHDTVSWYQQALGQGPQFIFQYYEEEERQRGNFPDRFSGHQFPNYSSELNVNALLLGDSALYLCASSLRWSSYEQYFGPGTRLTVT.

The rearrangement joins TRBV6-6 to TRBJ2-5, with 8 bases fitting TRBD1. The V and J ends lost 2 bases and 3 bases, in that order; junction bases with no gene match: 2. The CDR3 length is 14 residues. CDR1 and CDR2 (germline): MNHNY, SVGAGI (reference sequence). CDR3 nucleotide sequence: TGTGCCAGCAGTTACACAGGGGGTAAAGAGACCCAGTACTTC. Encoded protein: CASSYTGGKETQYF.

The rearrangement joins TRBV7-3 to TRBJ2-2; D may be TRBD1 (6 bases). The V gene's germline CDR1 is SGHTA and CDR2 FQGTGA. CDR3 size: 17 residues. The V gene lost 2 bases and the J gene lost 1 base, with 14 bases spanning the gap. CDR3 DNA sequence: TGTGCCAGCAGCTTAGAGGGTTGGGGGCAGAACACCGGGGAGCTGTTTTTT. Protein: CASSLEGWGQNTGELFF.

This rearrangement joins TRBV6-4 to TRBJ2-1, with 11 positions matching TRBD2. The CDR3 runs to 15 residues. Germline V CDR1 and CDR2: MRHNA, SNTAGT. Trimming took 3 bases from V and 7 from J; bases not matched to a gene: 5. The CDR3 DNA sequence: TGTGCCAGCAGTGATACTAGCGGGAGAAATAATGAGCAGTTCTTC. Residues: CASSDTSGRNNEQFF.

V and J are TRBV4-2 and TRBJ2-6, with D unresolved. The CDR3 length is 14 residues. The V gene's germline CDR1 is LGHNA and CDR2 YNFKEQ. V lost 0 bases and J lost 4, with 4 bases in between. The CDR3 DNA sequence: TGTGCCAGCAGCCAAGATTCGGGGGCCAACGTCCTGACTTTC. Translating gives CASSQDSGANVLTF.

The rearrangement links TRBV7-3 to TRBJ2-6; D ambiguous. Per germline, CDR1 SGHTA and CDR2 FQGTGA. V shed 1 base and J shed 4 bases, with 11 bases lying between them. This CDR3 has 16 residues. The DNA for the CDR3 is TGTGCCAGCAGCTTAAACCGCCGGGTGGGGGCCAACGTCCTGACTTTC. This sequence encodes CASSLNRRVGANVLTF.

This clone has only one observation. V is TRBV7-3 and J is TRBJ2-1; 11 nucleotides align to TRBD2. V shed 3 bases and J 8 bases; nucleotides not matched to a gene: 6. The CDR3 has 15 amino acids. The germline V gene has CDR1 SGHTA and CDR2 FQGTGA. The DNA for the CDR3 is TGTGCCAGCAGCTTTAGCGGGAGGGCCTTCGATGAGCAGTTCTTC. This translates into CASSFSGRAFDEQFF.